Included here is one T cell receptor beta chain sequence, with context. This entry is derived from a study of blood T cell repertoires in COVID-19. About the research overall: Acute and convalescent COVID-19 samples came from the United States, Italy and Spain.

Authors' processing steps: Using reference gene primer amplification, nucleated cell counts were estimated. Repertoires were generated with immunoSEQ multiplex PCR, while TCRdb's copy carries only in-frame clones and drops some. The DNA was the basis for D and trimming; V, J and clone size are from that table. The sample lists tens of thousands of clones, approximately 82% occurring once. This TCR came from a human donor in a cohort sampled during active COVID-19. Sequenced input: peripheral blood.

The DNA for the CDR3 is TGTGCCAGCAGCAAAGGGTCGGGGGAAAAACTGTTTTTT. It encodes CASSKGSGEKLFF. The rearrangement joins TRBV7-2 to TRBJ1-4, with D unclear. The V gene lost 5 bases and the J gene lost 8 bases, with 12 bases spanning the gap. CDR1 and CDR2 (germline): SGHTA, FQGNSA. This CDR3 contains 13 residues. The full variable domain, its missing parts supplied by reference TRBV7-2 and TRBJ1-4, is GAGVSQSPSNKVTEKGKDVELRCDPISGHTALYWYRQSLGQGLEFLIYFQGNSAPDKSGLPSDRFSAERTGGSVSTLTIQRTQQEDSAVYLCASSKGSGEKLFFGSGTQLSVL.